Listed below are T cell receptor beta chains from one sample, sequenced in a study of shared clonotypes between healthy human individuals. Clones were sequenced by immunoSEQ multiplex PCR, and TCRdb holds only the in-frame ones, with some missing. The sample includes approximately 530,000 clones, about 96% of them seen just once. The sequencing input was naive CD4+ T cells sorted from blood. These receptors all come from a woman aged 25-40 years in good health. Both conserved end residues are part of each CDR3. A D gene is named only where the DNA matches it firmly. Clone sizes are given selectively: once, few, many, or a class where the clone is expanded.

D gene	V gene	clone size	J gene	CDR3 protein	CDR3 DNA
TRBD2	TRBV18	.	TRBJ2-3	CASSLVAGISTDTQYF	TGTGCCAGCTCACTCGTAGCGGGAATCAGCACAGATACGCAGTATTTT
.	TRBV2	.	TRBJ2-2	CASRKGTATTGELFF	TGTGCCAGCAGGAAGGGGACCGCTACCACCGGGGAGCTGTTTTTT
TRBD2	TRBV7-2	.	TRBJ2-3	CASSFSSGRVFGDTQYF	TGTGCCAGCAGCTTCTCTAGCGGGAGGGTTTTCGGAGATACGCAGTATTTT
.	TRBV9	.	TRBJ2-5	CASSVSPAEETQYF	TGTGCCAGCAGCGTATCTCCGGCGGAGGAGACCCAGTACTTC
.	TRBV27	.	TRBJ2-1	CASSPTGGGYNEQFF	TGTGCCAGCAGTCCCACAGGGGGGGGATACAATGAGCAGTTCTTC
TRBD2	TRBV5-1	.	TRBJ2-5	CASSGGGEGQETQYF	TGCGCCAGCAGCGGCGGGGGGGAGGGCCAAGAGACCCAGTACTTC
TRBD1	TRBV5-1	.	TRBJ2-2	CASSFVGTDNTGELFF	TGCGCCAGCAGCTTCGTGGGGACAGACAACACCGGGGAGCTGTTTTTT
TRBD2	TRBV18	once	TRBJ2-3	CASSPTSGSSTDTQYF	TGTGCCAGCTCACCGACTAGCGGATCTAGCACAGATACGCAGTATTTT
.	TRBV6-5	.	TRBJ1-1	CASSYEGGRTEAFF	TGTGCCAGCAGTTATGAGGGCGGCAGAACTGAAGCTTTCTTT
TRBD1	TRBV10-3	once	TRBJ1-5	CAISDGTGSFQPQHF	TGTGCCATCAGCGACGGGACAGGGAGTTTTCAGCCCCAGCATTTT
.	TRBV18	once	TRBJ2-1	CASSPLLERGSYNEQFF	.
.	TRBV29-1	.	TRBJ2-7	CSVSGQAGEQYF	TGCAGCGTTAGTGGGCAGGCTGGCGAGCAGTACTTC
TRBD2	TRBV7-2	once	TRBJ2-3	CASSLVGLAGISTDTQYF	TGTGCCAGCAGCTTAGTCGGGCTAGCGGGAATTAGCACAGATACGCAGTATTTT
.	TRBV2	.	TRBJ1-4	CASSSFGSATNEKLFF	TGTGCCAGCAGCTCCTTCGGGAGTGCAACTAATGAAAAACTGTTTTTT
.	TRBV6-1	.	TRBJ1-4	CASRETVRSEKLFF	TGTGCCAGCAGGGAGACAGTCAGGAGTGAAAAACTGTTTTTT
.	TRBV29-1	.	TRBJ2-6	CSVRRSGANVLTF	TGCAGCGTACGAAGGTCTGGGGCCAACGTCCTGACTTTC
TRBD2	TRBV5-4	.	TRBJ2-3	CASSFPSGSTDTQYF	TGTGCCAGCAGCTTCCCTAGCGGAAGCACAGATACGCAGTATTTT
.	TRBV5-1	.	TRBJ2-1	CASSLEGTSRNEQFF	TGCGCCAGCAGCTTGGAAGGGACATCCCGCAATGAGCAGTTCTTC
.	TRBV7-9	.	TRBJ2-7	CASSLEAGSEQYF	TGTGCCAGCAGCTTAGAGGCGGGAAGCGAGCAGTACTTC
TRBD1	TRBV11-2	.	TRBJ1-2	CASSSPSTGGGYTF	TGTGCCAGCAGCTCCCCGAGCACAGGGGGAGGCTACACCTTC
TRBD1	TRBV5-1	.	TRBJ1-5	CASSLDGTGGNQPQHF	TGCGCCAGCAGCTTGGATGGGACAGGGGGAAATCAGCCCCAGCATTTT
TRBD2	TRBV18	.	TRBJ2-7	CASSPPGLENYEQYF	TGTGCCAGCTCACCACCCGGACTAGAGAACTACGAGCAGTACTTC
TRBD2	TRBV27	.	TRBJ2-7	CASSFSREGPYEQYF	TGTGCCAGCAGTTTTTCGCGGGAGGGTCCCTACGAGCAGTACTTC
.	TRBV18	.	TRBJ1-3	CASSPSNHLSVSGNTIYF	TGTGCCAGCTCACCAAGTAACCATCTGTCGGTTAGTGGAAACACCATATATTTT
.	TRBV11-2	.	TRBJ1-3	CASSPQGTGNTIYF	TGTGCCAGCAGCCCTCAGGGGACTGGAAACACCATATATTTT
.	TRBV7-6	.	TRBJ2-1	CASSLQRTSNNEQFF	TGTGCCAGCAGCTTACAACGCACTAGCAACAATGAGCAGTTCTTC